One and the same sample provided the 6 T cell receptor beta chains below, sequenced in a study of early T cells in non-severe SARS-CoV-2 infection. TCRdb re-derived calls from the 5' RACE reads in MiXCR, one entry per CDR3 protein. Of about 48,000 distinct CDR3 sequences in the sample, roughly 6.2% were seen once. Here the sequenced sample was whole blood, taken at baseline. These receptors were obtained from an adult who was a healthcare worker with PCR-confirmed SARS-CoV-2 infection or an uninfected control (not recorded which).

This clonotype was observed a handful of times. The gene calls are TRBV7-2 and TRBJ2-7; 9 bases agree with TRBD1. V gave up 4 bases and J gave up 3 bases; unmatched junction bases: 4. The CDR3 spans 14 residues. Germline lookup yields CDR1 SGHTA and CDR2 FQGNSA. The chain's CDR3 is CASSSPGQGYEQYF. In DNA form, the CDR3 reads TGTGCCAGCAGCTCCCCGGGACAGGGCTACGAGCAGTACTTC.

This chain connects TRBV7-9 to TRBJ2-1; no reliable D call. The CDR3 extends over 14 amino acids. V was trimmed by 10 bases and J by 2 bases, leaving 15 bases between them. Germline V gene data show CDR1 as SEHNR and CDR2 as FQNEAQ (reference sequence). In DNA form, the CDR3 reads TGTGCCAACGAAATTCACAGCCCCTACAATGAGCAGTTCTTC. Translating it yields CANEIHSPYNEQFF.

With regard to this clonotype: This sequence may be a read error, since a much larger clone differs from it by one base. The chain links TRBV20-1 to TRBJ1-1; TRBD1 matches at 7 bases. Germline CDR1 is DFQATT and CDR2 is SNEGSKA (reference sequence). This CDR3 is 13 amino acids long. CDR3 bases: TGCGGTGCTAGACAGGGACAGTTCACTGAAGCTTTCTTT. It translates to CGARQGQFTEAFF.

This clonotype has a handful of counts. The chain joins TRBV10-3 to TRBJ2-3, with TRBD1 matching 8 bases. J lost 3 bases, V lost 2 bases, and 10 bases had no gene match. CDR3 length equals 17 residues. Germline V gene sequence: CDR1 ENHRY, CDR2 SYGVKD. In DNA, the CDR3 is TGTGCCATCAGTGAGAGAGTTGGGCAGGGGGCAACAGATACGCAGTATTTT. It is translated as CAISERVGQGATDTQYF.

The V and J genes are TRBV7-8 and TRBJ2-1; TRBD2 aligns across 7 bases. CDR1 SGHVS and CDR2 FQNEAQ come from the germline V gene. The CDR3 runs to 16 residues. After removal of 5 bases from V and 6 bases from J, the junction contained 13 bases not matched to a gene. The CDR3 spells CASSTRPSGAPNEQFF. The CDR3 nucleotides are TGTGCCAGCAGCACCCGGCCTAGCGGAGCCCCCAATGAGCAGTTCTTC.

This clonotype was counted ten times or more. The rearrangement joins TRBV20-1 to TRBJ2-7; D unresolved. CDR1 is DFQATT and CDR2 is SNEGSKA in the germline V gene (reference sequence). V was clipped by 1 base and J by 3 bases, with 10 bases between them. The CDR3 has 13 amino acids. The CDR3 region is CSARGQRVYEQYF. In nucleotides, the CDR3 is TGCAGTGCTAGAGGGCAGAGAGTCTACGAGCAGTACTTC.